This TCR beta chain originates from a study of control samples from healthy donors and cancer patients. The V gene's germline CDR1 is SNHLY and CDR2 FYNNEI. The CDR3 covers 17 residues. The junction had 9 bases not matched to a gene; V was cut back by 5 bases and J by 7 bases. Some clones are missing from TCRdb's copy, which holds only in-frame ones; the method was immunoSEQ multiplex PCR. The table has 55,000 to 80,000 clones, roughly 90% seen once; the top ten hold over 4.5%. The V call is TRBV2, the J call TRBJ2-2, with 14 bases that match TRBD2. Sequenced sample: PBMCs. This clonotype was obtained from a man in his fifties or sixties with colorectal cancer. CDR3 DNA: TGTGCCAGCAGTATAGGACTAGCGGGGGGACGGGGCGGGGAGCTGTTTTTT. Its translation is CASSIGLAGGRGGELFF.